This T cell receptor beta chain was identified during a study of shared clonotypes between healthy human individuals. General study findings and limits: Rarefaction indicated that sorted-subset sequencing remained incomplete although depth was large. Memory subsets had estimated richness that was generally smaller than that of naive subsets.

Comment on this clone: Its antigen is unidentified.

In the study's own analysis: Because ImmunoSEQ provided only junction sequences with no quality scores, the filtering differed. Sequenced by immunoSEQ multiplex PCR; TCRdb stores in-frame clones only, minus some. That table is the source of V, J and clone size, and D and trimming were worked out from the DNA. In the table there are 950,000 to 1,300,000 clones, roughly 80% of which are singletons. Germline-derived CDR1 and CDR2 are SGHTA and FQGNSA. The CDR3 runs to 13 residues. The germline V and J ends were trimmed by 3 bases and 9 bases, with 12 bases remaining between them. This receptor was identified in a man aged 18 to 35 in good health. Sequencing used memory CD4+ T cells sorted from blood. Subset given: CD45RA-negative fraction. The genes are TRBV7-2 and TRBJ1-5; no definite D call. The CDR3: CASSLWSAGPQHF. The CDR3 DNA sequence: TGTGCCAGCAGCTTGTGGTCTGCGGGGCCCCAGCATTTT.